This T cell receptor beta chain was identified in a study of molecular identifiers for immune sequencing clone quantification. TCRdb reprocessed the PCR reads with MiXCR, giving one entry per CDR3 protein. The data hold approximately 500,000 distinct CDR3 sequences, with about 26% observed a single time. Sorted cell numbers of about 19,000 to 1,000,000, with 10%, 30% or 50% RNA, served as input for naive CD8 libraries. Germline V gives CDR1 ENHRY, CDR2 SYGVKD. J lost 4 bases, V lost 0 bases, and 1 base had no gene match. This CDR3 is 15 amino acids long. This TCR derives from a human donor in good health. Some libraries in this study had Jurkat cell RNA spiked in. The sequencing sample was made of naive CD8+ T cells from blood, with Jurkat cell RNA spiked in. Subset: FACS-sorted CD8+CD4-CCR7+CD45RA+ naive T cells. The chain carries TRBV10-3 and TRBJ2-7; 12 positions match TRBD1. The CDR3 nucleotides are TGTGCCATCAGTGAGTCGGGACAGGGGGCGTACGAGCAGTACTTC. It yields the protein CAISESGQGAYEQYF.